This record concerns one T cell receptor (beta chain) sequence. This entry comes from a study of blood T cell repertoires in COVID-19. As originally analysed: Amplified reference gene primers provided the basis for estimating nucleated cell counts. Clones were read by immunoSEQ multiplex PCR, and TCRdb kept only the in-frame ones, dropping some. From that table come the V and J calls and clone size; the DNA was used to work out D and trimming. The sample records 200,000 to 250,000 clones, roughly 89% being singletons. The V gene lost 3 bases and the J gene lost 7 bases, with 15 bases spanning the gap. The CDR3 has 15 residues. Per the germline V gene, CDR1 is SNHLY and CDR2 is FYNNEI.

The J gene is TRBJ1-4, the V gene TRBV2, with a possible D match to TRBD1 (6 bases). The material sequenced was PBMCs or T cells enriched from blood (not recorded which). The source of this sequence is a woman aged 35 to 49 who had recovered from COVID-19. The CDR3 region is CASSELQGGGEKLFF. In DNA form, the CDR3 reads TGTGCCAGCAGTGAGCTACAGGGAGGGGGTGAAAAACTGTTTTTT.